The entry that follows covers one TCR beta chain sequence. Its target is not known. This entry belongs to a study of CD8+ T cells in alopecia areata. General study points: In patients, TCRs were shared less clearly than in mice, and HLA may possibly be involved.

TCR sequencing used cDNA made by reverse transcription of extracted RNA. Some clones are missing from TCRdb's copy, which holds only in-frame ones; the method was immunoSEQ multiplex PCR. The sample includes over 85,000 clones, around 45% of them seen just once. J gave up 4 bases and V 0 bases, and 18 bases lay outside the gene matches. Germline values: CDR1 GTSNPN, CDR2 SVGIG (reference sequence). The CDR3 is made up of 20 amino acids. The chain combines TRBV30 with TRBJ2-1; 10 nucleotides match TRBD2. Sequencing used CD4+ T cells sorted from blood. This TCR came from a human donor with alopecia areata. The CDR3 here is CAWSVRFGTSERLGYNEQFF. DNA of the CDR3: TGTGCCTGGAGTGTACGGTTCGGGACTAGCGAACGGTTGGGTTACAATGAGCAGTTCTTC. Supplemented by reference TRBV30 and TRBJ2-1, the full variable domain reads SQTIHQWPATLVQPVGSPLSLECTVEGTSNPNLYWYRQAAGRGLQLLFYSVGIGQISSEVPQNLSASRPQDRQFILSSKKLLLSDSGFYLCAWSVRFGTSERLGYNEQFFGPGTRLTVL.